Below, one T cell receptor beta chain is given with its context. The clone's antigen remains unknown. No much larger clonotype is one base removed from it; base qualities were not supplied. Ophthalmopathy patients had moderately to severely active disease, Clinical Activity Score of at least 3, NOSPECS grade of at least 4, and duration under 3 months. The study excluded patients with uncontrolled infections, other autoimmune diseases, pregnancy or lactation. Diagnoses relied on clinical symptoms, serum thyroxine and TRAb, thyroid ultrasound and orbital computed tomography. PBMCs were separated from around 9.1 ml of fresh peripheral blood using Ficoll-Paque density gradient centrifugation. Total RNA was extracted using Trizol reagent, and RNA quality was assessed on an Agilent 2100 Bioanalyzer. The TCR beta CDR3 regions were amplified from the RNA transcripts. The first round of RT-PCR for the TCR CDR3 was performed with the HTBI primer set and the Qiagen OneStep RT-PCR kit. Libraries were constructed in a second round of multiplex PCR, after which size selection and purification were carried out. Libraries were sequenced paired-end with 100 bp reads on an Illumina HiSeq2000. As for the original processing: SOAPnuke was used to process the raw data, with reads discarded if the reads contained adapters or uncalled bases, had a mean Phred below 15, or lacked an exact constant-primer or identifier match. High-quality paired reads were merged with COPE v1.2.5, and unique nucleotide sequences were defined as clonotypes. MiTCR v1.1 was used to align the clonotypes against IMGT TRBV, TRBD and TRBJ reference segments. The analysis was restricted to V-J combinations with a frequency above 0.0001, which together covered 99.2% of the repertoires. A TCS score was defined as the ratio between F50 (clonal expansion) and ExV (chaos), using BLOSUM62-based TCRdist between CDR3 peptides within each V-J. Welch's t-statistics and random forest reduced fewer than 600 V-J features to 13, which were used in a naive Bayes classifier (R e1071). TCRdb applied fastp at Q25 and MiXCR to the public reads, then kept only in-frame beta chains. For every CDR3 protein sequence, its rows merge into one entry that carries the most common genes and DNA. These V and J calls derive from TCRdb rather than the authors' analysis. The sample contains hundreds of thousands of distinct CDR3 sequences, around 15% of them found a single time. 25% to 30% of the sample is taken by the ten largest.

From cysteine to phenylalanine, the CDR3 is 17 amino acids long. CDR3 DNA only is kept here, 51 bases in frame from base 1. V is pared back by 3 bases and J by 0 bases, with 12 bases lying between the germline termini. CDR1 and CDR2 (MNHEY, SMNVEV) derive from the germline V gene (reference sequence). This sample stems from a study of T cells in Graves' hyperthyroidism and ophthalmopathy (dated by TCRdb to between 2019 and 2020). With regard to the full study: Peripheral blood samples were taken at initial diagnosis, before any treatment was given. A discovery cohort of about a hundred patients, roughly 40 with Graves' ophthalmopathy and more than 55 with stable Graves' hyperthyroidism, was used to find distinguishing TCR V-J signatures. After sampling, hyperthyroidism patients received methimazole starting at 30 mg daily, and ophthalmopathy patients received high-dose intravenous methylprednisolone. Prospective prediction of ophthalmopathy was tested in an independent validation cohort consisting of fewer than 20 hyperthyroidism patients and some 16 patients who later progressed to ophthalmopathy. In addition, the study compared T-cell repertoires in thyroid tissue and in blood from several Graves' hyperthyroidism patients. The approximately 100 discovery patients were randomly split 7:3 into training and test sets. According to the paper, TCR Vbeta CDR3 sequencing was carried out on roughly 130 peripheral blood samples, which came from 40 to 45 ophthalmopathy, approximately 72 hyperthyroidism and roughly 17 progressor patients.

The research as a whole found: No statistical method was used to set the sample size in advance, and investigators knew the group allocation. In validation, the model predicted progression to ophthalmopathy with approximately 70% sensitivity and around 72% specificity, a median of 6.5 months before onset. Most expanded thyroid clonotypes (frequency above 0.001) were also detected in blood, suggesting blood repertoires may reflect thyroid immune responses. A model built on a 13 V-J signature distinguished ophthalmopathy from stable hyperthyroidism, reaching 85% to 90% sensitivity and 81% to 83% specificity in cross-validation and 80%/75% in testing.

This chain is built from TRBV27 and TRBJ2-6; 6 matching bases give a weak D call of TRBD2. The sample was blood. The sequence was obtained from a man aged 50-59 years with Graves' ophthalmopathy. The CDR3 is CASSFFGRGSGANVLTF. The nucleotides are TGTGCCAGCAGTTTCTTCGGGAGAGGCTCTGGGGCCAACGTCCTGACTTTC.